The rows below give T cell receptor beta chains drawn from one sample of a study of blood T cells in healthy people across ages. TCRdb re-called the 5' RACE reads through MiXCR, storing one row per CDR3 protein. The sample lists 1.6 million or so distinct CDR3 sequences, about 31% seen once, with approximately 11% in the top ten. The sample comprised blood. The receptors stem from a woman between 25 and 40 years old in good health. Each CDR3 is given with its conserved first and last residue. Each record gives: D gene, J gene, V gene, clone size, CDR3 protein, CDR3 DNA. The D gene is left open where the match is weak. Size tells how often a clone was seen (once, few, many) or the class of an expanded clone, and some rows leave it out.

TRBD1	TRBJ2-7	TRBV6-2/TRBV6-3	few	CASSYSARDRGGYEQYF	TGTGCCAGCAGTTACTCGGCCAGGGACAGGGGTGGATACGAGCAGTACTTC
TRBD2	TRBJ2-3	TRBV30	NA	CAWSVGTSGIDTQYF	TGTGCCTGGAGTGTTGGGACTAGCGGGATTGATACGCAGTATTTT
NA	TRBJ2-2	TRBV20-1	NA	CSAREEFTGELFF	TGCAGTGCTAGAGAGGAGTTCACCGGGGAGCTGTTTTTT
TRBD2	TRBJ2-3	TRBV20-1	NA	CSVPGLAQYF	TGCAGTGTCCCGGGACTAGCGCAGTATTTT
TRBD2	TRBJ2-1	TRBV7-8	once	CASSGLAGTYNEQDF	TGTGCCAGCAGCGGACTAGCTGGTACCTACAATGAGCAGGACTTC
NA	TRBJ2-1	TRBV12-1	few	CARALTGSEFF	TGTGCCAGGGCATTGACGGGGTCGGAGTTCTTC
NA	TRBJ1-1	TRBV6-6	few	CASSRQESNTEAFF	TGTGCCAGCAGTCGACAGGAATCGAACACTGAAGCTTTCTTT
TRBD2	TRBJ2-1	TRBV6-2/TRBV6-3	NA	CASRAPSGGVRGEQFF	TGTGCCAGCAGAGCTCCTAGCGGGGGGGTACGTGGAGAGCAGTTCTTC
NA	TRBJ2-5	TRBV29-1	many	CSVGSGSETQYF	TGCAGCGTTGGGTCGGGGTCGGAGACCCAGTACTTC
NA	TRBJ1-2	TRBV13	few	CASSGPGANYGYTF	TGTGCCAGCAGCGGTCCAGGAGCTAACTATGGCTACACCTTC
TRBD1	TRBJ2-7	TRBV7-9	NA	CASSRVGQGAAYEQYF	TGTGCCAGCAGCCGGGTGGGACAGGGGGCCGCCTACGAGCAGTACTTC
TRBD1	TRBJ2-7	TRBV20-1	many	CSIPGQGPYEQYF	TGCAGTATCCCGGGACAGGGGCCCTACGAGCAGTACTTC
NA	TRBJ2-7	TRBV28	NA	CASIPAGQNYEQYF	TGTGCCAGCATCCCCGCGGGACAGAACTACGAGCAGTACTTC
TRBD1	TRBJ2-6	TRBV24-1	NA	CATSAPPGTGTLPGANVLTF	TGTGCCACCAGTGCCCCCCCTGGGACAGGGACCCTCCCTGGGGCCAACGTCCTGACTTTC
TRBD2	TRBJ2-3	TRBV4-1	NA	CASSQARLAGGVSTDTQYF	TGCGCCAGCAGCCAAGCCCGACTAGCGGGGGGGGTTAGCACAGATACGCAGTATTTT
NA	TRBJ1-2	TRBV7-6	NA	CASSHYGGPGYTF	TGTGCCAGCAGCCATTATGGGGGGCCGGGCTACACCTTC
NA	TRBJ2-5	TRBV27	few	CASSKRSLGEQYF	TGTGCCAGCAGTAAGCGGAGCCTTGGTGAGCAGTACTTC
NA	TRBJ2-3	TRBV7-6	NA	CASSLNSGGGTDTQYF	TGTGCCAGCAGCCTCAATAGTGGGGGAGGCACAGATACGCAGTATTTT
NA	TRBJ2-3	TRBV5-6	NA	CASSLASSGRDTDTQYF	TGTGCCAGCAGCTTGGCGAGTAGCGGACGTGACACAGATACGCAGTATTTT
TRBD1	TRBJ1-4	TRBV13	NA	CASGTAASEKLFF	TGTGCCAGCGGGACAGCCGCGAGTGAAAAACTGTTTTTT
NA	TRBJ2-3	TRBV5-6	NA	CASSLWQGPDTQYF	TGTGCCAGCAGCTTGTGGCAGGGCCCAGATACGCAGTATTTT
NA	TRBJ2-3	TRBV20-1	NA	CSALRRRGSTDTQYF	TGCAGTGCCCTTAGGAGGCGGGGTAGCACAGATACGCAGTATTTT
TRBD2	TRBJ2-7	TRBV11-2	once	CASGGGGRVSYEQYF	TGTGCCAGCGGCGGAGGCGGGAGGGTCTCCTACGAGCAGTACTTC
TRBD1	TRBJ1-1	TRBV19	NA	CASSIHSGTANTEAFF	TGTGCCAGTAGTATCCACTCCGGGACAGCTAACACTGAAGCTTTCTTT
NA	TRBJ1-6	TRBV4-1	NA	CASSQVDFIGGVQSPLHF	TGCGCCAGCAGCCAAGTTGATTTTATAGGGGGGGTCCAATCACCCCTCCACTTT
TRBD1	TRBJ2-5	TRBV27	few	CASSLEWTGQETQYF	TGTGCCAGCAGTTTAGAGTGGACAGGTCAAGAGACCCAGTACTTC
NA	TRBJ2-1	TRBV7-9	NA	CASSSKAGGFYNEQFF	TGTGCCAGCAGCTCGAAGGCCGGGGGATTTTACAATGAGCAGTTCTTC
TRBD2	TRBJ2-5	TRBV18	once	CASSPRSAGGPQETQYF	TGTGCCAGCTCTCCGCGCTCAGCGGGGGGGCCCCAAGAGACCCAGTACTTC
NA	TRBJ2-1	TRBV20-1	NA	CSARVGLYNEQFF	TGCAGTGCTAGAGTGGGACTTTACAATGAGCAGTTCTTC
NA	TRBJ1-2	TRBV27	few	CASSPALLQLNGYTF	TGTGCCAGCAGCCCCGCGTTGTTACAATTGAATGGCTACACCTTC
NA	TRBJ2-5	TRBV6-1	NA	CASSESGFETQYF	TGTGCCAGCAGTGAATCCGGGTTTGAGACCCAGTACTTC